This passage covers 17 T cell receptor beta chains from one sample sequenced in a study of molecular identifiers for immune sequencing clone quantification. TCRdb processed the PCR reads anew with MiXCR; each CDR3 protein has one entry. The sample holds approximately 680,000 distinct CDR3 sequences, about 25% seen once. Sequences were obtained from naive CD8+ T cells from blood, with Jurkat cell RNA spiked in. The subset here: FACS-sorted CD8+CD4-CCR7+CD45RA+ naive T cells. These receptors all stem from a human donor in good health. Some libraries in this study had Jurkat cell RNA spiked in.

A few counts support this clonotype. This chain links TRBV19 with TRBJ2-1; D is uncertain. Trimming cost V 3 bases and J 6 bases, with 15 bases left between them. This CDR3 contains 15 residues. Per the germline V gene, CDR1 is LNHDA and CDR2 is SQIVND (reference sequence). The CDR3 loop reads CASSMGFSAVNEQFF. The CDR3 region has the DNA TGTGCCAGTAGTATGGGTTTCTCAGCTGTCAATGAGCAGTTCTTC.

In its sample, this clonotype was seen many times. This chain joins TRBV19 and TRBJ2-3; the match to TRBD2 covers 7 bases. V shed 5 bases, J shed 6 bases, and the junction held 14 bases outside the gene matches. The CDR3 has 16 residues. Germline values: CDR1 LNHDA, CDR2 SQIVND (reference sequence). CDR3 region: CASSPPGGVMTDTQYF. The CDR3 nucleotides are TGTGCCAGTAGTCCCCCGGGAGGTGTGATGACTGATACGCAGTATTTT.

The chain combines TRBV12-3 or TRBV12-4 with TRBJ2-7, with 9 bases that match TRBD1. This CDR3 is 15 amino acids long. J lost 6 bases, V lost 5 bases, and 11 bases had no gene match. The CDR3: CASSPTPGTGSEQYF. In DNA form, the CDR3 reads TGTGCCAGCAGTCCCACCCCCGGGACAGGGAGCGAGCAGTACTTC.

This clonotype was counted only a few times. V gene TRBV6-1 combines with J gene TRBJ1-1, with 7 bases fitting TRBD1. The junction had 10 bases not matched to a gene; V was cut back by 6 bases and J by 3 bases. The CDR3 has 15 residues. In germline, CDR1 is MNHNS, CDR2 SASEGT. CDR3 loop: CASRYRGTIDTEAFF. The CDR3 DNA sequence: TGTGCCAGCAGATACAGGGGAACGATCGACACTGAAGCTTTCTTT.

A word on this clonotype: A read error is possible here, since a much larger clone lies one base away. The V gene is TRBV5-3, the J gene TRBJ1-2; D is unclear. TRBV5-3 carries the ORF label, with uncertain function. The length of the CDR3 is 13 residues. The CDR3: CASSAENGYSYTF. For the CDR3, the DNA is TGTGCCAGCTCCGCGGAGAACGGCTATAGCTACACCTTC.

This clonotype was recorded at least ten times. The chain employs TRBV6-6 and TRBJ1-1; TRBD1 matches at 7 bases. The junction had 2 bases not matched to a gene; V was cut back by 0 bases and J by 1 base. The germline gives CDR1 MNHNY, CDR2 SVGAGI (reference sequence). The CDR3 has 15 residues. The chain's CDR3 is CASSYSGQPNTEAFF. CDR3 DNA sequence: TGTGCCAGCAGTTACTCGGGACAGCCGAACACTGAAGCTTTCTTT.

About this clonotype: The junction differs from germline at one of its ends, possibly a read error. The genes are TRBV6-1 and TRBJ2-2; tentative D call: TRBD2 (6 bases). Germline loops: CDR1 MNHNS, CDR2 SASEGT. The CDR3 consists of 16 residues. The CDR3 sequence: CASSEAYSRATGGLFF. In DNA, the CDR3 is TGTGCCAGCAGTGAAGCCTACAGCCGGGCCACCGGGGGGCTGTTTTTT.

Of note for this clonotype: Given the absence of the conserved phenylalanine or tryptophan at the CDR3 end, a read error is likely. The genes are TRBV7-2 and TRBJ2-7, with D maybe TRBD1 (6 bases). The CDR3 is made up of 15 amino acids. Germline V gene data show CDR1 as SGHTA and CDR2 as FQGNSA. Between the trimmed V and J ends, which lost 5 bases and 4 bases, there was a span of 18 bases. As DNA, the CDR3 is TGTGCCAGCAGCCCTCGGACAGAGAAGACTTACGAGCAGTACATC. Its protein product is CASSPRTEKTYEQYI.

This chain uses TRBV28 with TRBJ2-7; 8 bases fit TRBD1. The CDR3 has 21 amino acids. Germline values: CDR1 MDHEN, CDR2 SYDVKM. J lost 3 bases, V lost 4 bases, and 26 bases had no gene match. CDR3 amino acids: CASSSWESGDRSFRMDYEQYF. The CDR3 DNA is TGTGCCAGCAGTTCCTGGGAGTCTGGGGACAGGTCCTTTCGAATGGACTACGAGCAGTACTTC.

This clonotype was detected ten times or more. The chain employs TRBV12-3 or TRBV12-4 and TRBJ2-1, with TRBD2 identical over 12 bases. This CDR3 is built from 18 residues. Trimming at V came to 5 bases and at J to 0 bases, leaving 8 bases not matched to a gene. The CDR3 region has the DNA TGTGCCAGCAGTATCGGGACTAGCGGGCGGAGCTCCTACAATGAGCAGTTCTTC. Protein product: CASSIGTSGRSSYNEQFF.

The J gene is TRBJ2-5, the V gene TRBV11-2; 7 nucleotides agree with TRBD1. Germline V gene data show CDR1 as SGHAT and CDR2 as FQNNGV. This CDR3 region has 14 residues. After removal of 5 bases from V and 3 bases from J, the junction contained 6 bases not matched to a gene. The CDR3 DNA reads as TGTGCCAGCAGCGACCGGGACAGAGAAGAGACCCAGTACTTC. It translates to CASSDRDREETQYF.

This chain links TRBV27 with TRBJ1-5, with 8 bases matching TRBD1. Germline loops: CDR1 MNHEY, CDR2 SMNVEV (reference sequence). V trimming: 6 bases; J trimming: 6 bases; junction bases outside the gene matches: 7. The CDR3 covers 14 residues. CDR3 amino acids: CASSHDRGSQPQHF. CDR3 DNA sequence: TGTGCCAGCAGCCACGACAGGGGCTCTCAGCCCCAGCATTTT.

V gene TRBV2 combines with J gene TRBJ1-5; tentative D call: TRBD1 (5 bases). This CDR3 comprises 14 residues. Germline V lookup: CDR1 SNHLY, CDR2 FYNNEI. Deletions cut 3 bases from V and 9 bases from J, with 15 bases between. CDR3 DNA: TGTGCCAGCAGTGACGGGGCATCGGGGCCGCCCCAGCATTTT. Translated: CASSDGASGPPQHF.

The chain has TRBV28 and TRBJ1-1; a possible D gene is TRBD1 (5 bases). CDR1 MDHEN and CDR2 SYDVKM come from the germline V gene. V lost 4 bases and J 3 bases, leaving 12 bases between the germline ends. This CDR3 region has 14 residues. The CDR3 DNA follows: TGTGCCAGCAGTTCCAGGGAAATGTACACTGAAGCTTTCTTT. Its protein is CASSSREMYTEAFF.

The table lists this clonotype with many counts. This chain links TRBV14 with TRBJ1-3, with D possibly being TRBD1 (5 bases). CDR3 size: 15 residues. Germline CDR1 is SGHDN and CDR2 is FVKESK. V was shortened by 1 base and J by 0 bases, with 7 bases between the two germline ends. CDR3 coding DNA: TGTGCCAGCAGCCAAGGACAGACCTCTGGAAACACCATATATTTT. As protein: CASSQGQTSGNTIYF.

There are a few counts of this clonotype. V is TRBV4-1 and J is TRBJ1-2, with 9 bases matching TRBD1. This CDR3 is 16 amino acids long. The trim removed 0 bases at V and 3 bases at J, leaving 5 bases unmatched. Germline CDR1 MGHRA, CDR2 YSYEKL. DNA for the CDR3: TGCGCCAGCAGCCAAGATCTTGGGACAGGGCACTATGGCTACACCTTC. It yields the protein CASSQDLGTGHYGYTF.

Ten or more counts support this clonotype. J is TRBJ1-5 and V is TRBV4-3, with D unresolved. Trimming stripped 0 bases from V and 4 bases from J, with 10 bases between. Germline V CDR1 and CDR2: LGHNA, YSLEER. The CDR3 runs to 15 residues. The CDR3: CASSQDSGENQPQHF. As DNA, the CDR3 is TGCGCCAGCAGCCAAGATTCGGGCGAGAATCAGCCCCAGCATTTT.